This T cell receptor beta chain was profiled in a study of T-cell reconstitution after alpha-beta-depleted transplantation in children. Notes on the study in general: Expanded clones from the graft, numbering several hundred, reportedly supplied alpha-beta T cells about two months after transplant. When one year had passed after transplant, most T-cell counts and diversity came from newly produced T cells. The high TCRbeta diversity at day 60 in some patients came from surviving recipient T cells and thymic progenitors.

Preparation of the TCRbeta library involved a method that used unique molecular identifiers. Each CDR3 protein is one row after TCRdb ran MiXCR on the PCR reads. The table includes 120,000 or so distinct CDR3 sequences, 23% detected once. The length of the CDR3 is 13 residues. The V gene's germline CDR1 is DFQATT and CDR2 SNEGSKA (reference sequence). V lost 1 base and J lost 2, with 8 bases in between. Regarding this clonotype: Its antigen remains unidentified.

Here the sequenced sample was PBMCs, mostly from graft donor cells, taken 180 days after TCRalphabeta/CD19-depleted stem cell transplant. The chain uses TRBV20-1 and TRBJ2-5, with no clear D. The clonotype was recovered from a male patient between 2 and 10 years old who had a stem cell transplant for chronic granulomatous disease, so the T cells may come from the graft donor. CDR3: CSARGPKQETQYF. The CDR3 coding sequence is TGCAGTGCTAGAGGACCAAAACAAGAGACCCAGTACTTC.